Included here is one TCR beta chain sequence, with context. What it recognizes is unknown. One junction end does not reproduce the germline sequence, and a read error may be involved. The CDR3 consists of 15 residues. Germline V gives CDR1 SNHLY, CDR2 FYNNEI. This specimen comes from a study of blood T cells in healthy people across ages. The study, taken as a whole, reports: Since the PBMCs were unsorted, naive and antigen-experienced cells could not be conclusively compared.

Together with a sample-barcoded 5' primer, a J-beta primer mix was included in a second PCR lasting about 6 to 11 cycles. Researchers report that a template-switch adaptor with 12 random nucleotides tagged each cDNA molecule. TCRdb independently ran MiXCR on the 5' RACE reads; one entry per CDR3 protein. There are over 750,000 distinct CDR3 sequences in the sample; roughly 25% occur only once, and 9.4% lies in the top ten. These data were also reused for a study on T cells of mothers and their children. That source adds: Every mother produced more than 8.5 million TCR beta CDR3 reads, whereas every child provided several million.

This TCR was sampled from a boy aged 5-17 years in good health. The chain has TRBV2 and TRBJ2-1, with 9 bases identical to TRBD2. The sequencing sample was made of blood. In DNA form, the CDR3 reads TGTGCCAGCGGTGATTTGGCGGGGGGGCGGAATGAGCAGTTCTTC. Translation: CASGDLAGGRNEQFF.